This passage covers 23 T cell receptor beta chains from one sample sequenced in a study of OX40 agonist ivuxolimab in advanced cancers. TCRdb's table, derived via immunoSEQ multiplex PCR, lists solely in-frame clones and lacks some. The sample carries 74,000 or so clones, about 85% recorded once. The sample was CD4+ or CD8+ T cells sorted from blood, taken in a trial of the OX40 agonist ivuxolimab. The receptors shown here come from an adult with an advanced solid tumor such as melanoma, head and neck, liver or kidney cancer.

This chain uses TRBV19 with TRBJ2-3; no firm D call. This CDR3 has 12 residues. The V end was cut by 8 bases, the J end by 0 bases, with 6 bases between. From germline, CDR1 is LNHDA and CDR2 SQIVND (reference sequence). The DNA for the CDR3 is TGTGCCAGTCATGATAGCACAGATACGCAGTATTTT. Protein sequence: CASHDSTDTQYF.

The count of this clone is one. The chain combines TRBV28 with TRBJ1-2; D not certain. This CDR3 region has 14 residues. Per germline, CDR1 MDHEN and CDR2 SYDVKM. Trimming took 7 bases from V and 4 from J, leaving 16 bases between them. CDR3 sequence (DNA): TGTGCCAGCACCCCCGTCGACGGAACCTATGGCTACACCTTC. It codes for CASTPVDGTYGYTF.

This sequence joins TRBV2 and TRBJ2-7; D could derive from TRBD1 or TRBD2 (6 bases each). V was shortened by 4 bases and J by 7 bases, with 8 bases between the two germline ends. Germline V gene sequence: CDR1 SNHLY, CDR2 FYNNEI. The CDR3 runs 11 residues. The CDR3 region has the DNA TGTGCCAGCAGTGGAGGGGGGGAGCAGTACTTC. It is translated as CASSGGGEQYF.

This rearrangement joins TRBV5-5 to TRBJ2-2; D is undetermined. The V end lost 3 bases, the J end lost 1 base, and 7 bases lay between the germline ends. The CDR3 sequence is 14 residues long. Germline V gene data show CDR1 as SGHKS and CDR2 as YYEKEE (reference sequence). The CDR3 sequence: CASSSRLNTGELFF. The CDR3 DNA reads as TGTGCCAGCAGCTCCCGACTGAACACCGGGGAGCTGTTTTTT.

The chain employs TRBV5-4 and TRBJ2-7; D is perhaps TRBD2 (5 bases). Germline CDR1 SGHNT, CDR2 YYREEE (reference sequence). This CDR3 spans 14 amino acids. The V end was cut by 2 bases, the J end by 2 bases, with 11 bases between. The CDR3 region has the DNA TGTGCCAGCAGCTTTTCCGGGGAAACCTACGAGCAGTACTTC. This codes for CASSFSGETYEQYF. Looking up the rest from reference TRBV5-4 and TRBJ2-7 gives the full variable domain: ETGVTQSPTHLIKTRGQQVTLRCSSQSGHNTVSWYQQALGQGPQFIFQYYREEENGRGNFPPRFSGLQFPNYSSELNVNALELDDSALYLCASSFSGETYEQYFGPGTRLTVT.

The rearrangement uses TRBV7-9 and TRBJ2-7; D is possibly TRBD2 (5 bases). V dropped 3 bases and J dropped 2 bases, with 11 bases sitting between them. The germline CDR1 and CDR2 sequences are SEHNR and FQNEAQ (reference sequence). This CDR3 contains 14 residues. The CDR3 region has the DNA TGTGCCAGCAGCTTCACCGACGGGACCTACGAGCAGTACTTC. As protein: CASSFTDGTYEQYF.

The V and J genes are TRBV28 and TRBJ2-7, with D unclear. The CDR3 has 13 amino acids. Germline V gene sequence: CDR1 MDHEN, CDR2 SYDVKM. The V end lost 5 bases, the J end lost 4 bases, and 12 bases lay between the germline ends. CDR3 sequence: CASSPPIYYEQYF. The DNA of the CDR3 is TGTGCCAGCAGTCCCCCGATATATTACGAGCAGTACTTC.

The V gene is TRBV5-1, the J gene TRBJ2-2; weak D call: TRBD1 (5 bases). Between the trimmed V and J ends, which lost 5 bases and 0 bases, there was a span of 11 bases. This CDR3 is built from 15 residues. CDR1 SGHRS and CDR2 YFSETQ come from the germline V gene. The CDR3 loop is CASRWGAANTGELFF. The CDR3 DNA is TGCGCCAGCAGGTGGGGCGCCGCGAACACCGGGGAGCTGTTTTTT.

The chain carries TRBV6-5 and TRBJ1-3; D is undetermined. The germline gives CDR1 MNHEY, CDR2 SVGAGI. Trimming shortened V by 2 bases and J by 0 bases, and 8 bases separated the two germline ends. The CDR3 contains 15 residues. In nucleotides, the CDR3 is TGTGCCAGCAGTTACGGCGGAGTCTCTGGAAACACCATATATTTT. As protein: CASSYGGVSGNTIYF.

This chain links TRBV4-1 with TRBJ2-7; 8 positions agree with TRBD2. The germline CDR1 and CDR2 sequences are MGHRA and YSYEKL. V trimming: 5 bases; J trimming: 3 bases; junction bases outside the gene matches: 0. The CDR3 totals 12 residues. The CDR3, as DNA: TGCGCCAGCAGCGCGGGAGGCTACGAGCAGTACTTC. Translation gives CASSAGGYEQYF.

This chain links TRBV30 with TRBJ2-5; D unclear. CDR1 is GTSNPN and CDR2 is SVGIG in the germline V gene (reference sequence). With 0 bases removed from V and 4 bases from J, the gap between germline ends came to 6 bases. This CDR3 comprises 12 residues. The CDR3 loop reads CAWSVLRETQYF. CDR3 coding DNA: TGTGCCTGGAGTGTACTGAGAGAGACCCAGTACTTC.

J is TRBJ2-3 and V is TRBV10-3; D may be TRBD2 (5 bases). V was cut by 0 bases and J by 3 bases, with 10 bases left in between. Looked up from germline, CDR1 is ENHRY and CDR2 is SYGVKD. The CDR3 is made up of 15 amino acids. Written as DNA, the CDR3 is TGTGCCATCAGTGAGTCACTGGCGGGTACAGATACGCAGTATTTT. Its translation: CAISESLAGTDTQYF.

This chain connects TRBV30 to TRBJ1-2, with unresolved D. This CDR3 has 12 residues. V dropped 0 bases and J dropped 8 bases, with 10 bases sitting between them. Germline V lookup: CDR1 GTSNPN, CDR2 SVGIG (reference sequence). CDR3 in amino acids: CAWSVQVGGYTF. The CDR3 DNA reads TGTGCCTGGAGTGTACAAGTAGGAGGCTACACCTTC.

V is TRBV5-1 and J is TRBJ1-4; 7 positions agree with TRBD1. V lost 4 bases, J lost 5 bases, and 8 bases stayed unmatched. The length of the CDR3 is 15 residues. Germline CDR1 SGHRS, CDR2 YFSETQ. The CDR3 protein is CASSINRGENEKLFF. CDR3 coding DNA: TGCGCCAGCAGCATAAACAGGGGAGAAAATGAAAAACTGTTTTTT.

The rearrangement uses TRBV19 and TRBJ2-1; TRBD2 matches 14 bases. CDR3 length equals 15 residues. The germline gives CDR1 LNHDA, CDR2 SQIVND (reference sequence). Germline trimming cut 5 bases from V and 10 bases from J; bases unmatched to any gene: 7. The CDR3 is CASSPGLAGAQEQFF. For the CDR3, the DNA is TGTGCCAGTAGTCCGGGACTAGCGGGAGCCCAGGAGCAGTTCTTC.

The CDR3 reads CASSFRAETQYF. In nucleotides, the CDR3 is TGTGCCAGCAGCTTCAGGGCGGAGACCCAGTACTTC. The chain is built from TRBV7-2 and TRBJ2-5, with a tentative D call TRBD1 (5 bases). The CDR3 runs to 12 residues. Trimming stripped 3 bases from V and 5 bases from J, with 7 bases between. Germline V gene data show CDR1 as SGHTA and CDR2 as FQGNSA. Looking up the rest from reference TRBV7-2 and TRBJ2-5 gives the full variable domain: GAGVSQSPSNKVTEKGKDVELRCDPISGHTALYWYRQSLGQGLEFLIYFQGNSAPDKSGLPSDRFSAERTGGSVSTLTIQRTQQEDSAVYLCASSFRAETQYFGPGTRLLVL.

The chain is built from TRBV30 and TRBJ1-1; 7 nucleotides match TRBD1. J was trimmed by 4 bases and V by 4 bases; bases with no gene match: 12. The CDR3 has 15 amino acids. Per germline, CDR1 GTSNPN and CDR2 SVGIG (reference sequence). The CDR3 nucleotides are TGTGCCTGGACCGGTGCAGGGGGGCTGAGCACTGAAGCTTTCTTT. Protein: CAWTGAGGLSTEAFF.

CDR3 region: CASSPVRVAGELFF. CDR3 in DNA: TGTGCCAGCAGCCCAGTAAGGGTCGCCGGGGAGCTGTTTTTT. This sequence joins TRBV7-2 and TRBJ2-2, with D uncertain. The CDR3 sequence is 14 residues long. The germline V gene encodes CDR1 SGHTA and CDR2 FQGNSA. Trimming removed 5 bases at V and 6 bases at J, with 13 bases between.

The chain combines TRBV19 with TRBJ2-3, with 9 bases fitting TRBD1. Trimming cost V 6 bases and J 1 base; bases outside gene matches: 5. CDR3 length: 15 amino acids. Per the germline V gene, CDR1 is LNHDA and CDR2 is SQIVND (reference sequence). The CDR3 region has the DNA TGTGCCAGTAGCCCAACAGGGGGCGGCACAGATACGCAGTATTTT. Its protein is CASSPTGGGTDTQYF.

The chain uses TRBV7-9 and TRBJ2-3; the match to TRBD2 covers 10 bases. V trimming: 6 bases; J trimming: 4 bases; junction bases outside the gene matches: 4. Germline values: CDR1 SEHNR, CDR2 FQNEAQ (reference sequence). This CDR3 is built from 14 residues. CDR3 loop: CASRKGLASDTQYF. In DNA form, the CDR3 reads TGTGCCAGCAGAAAGGGACTAGCGTCAGATACGCAGTATTTT.

The CDR3: CASSFRGYEQYF. CDR3 nucleotide sequence: TGTGCCAGCAGCTTTAGGGGATACGAGCAGTACTTC. This chain joins TRBV7-2 and TRBJ2-7, with D possibly matching TRBD1 (5 bases). V was clipped by 3 bases and J by 4 bases, with 7 bases between them. Germline assignment: CDR1 SGHTA and CDR2 FQGNSA. There are 12 residues in the CDR3.

V and J are TRBV28 and TRBJ1-1; D ambiguous. Germline assignment: CDR1 MDHEN and CDR2 SYDVKM. The CDR3 consists of 14 residues. V was clipped by 2 bases and J by 1 base, with 8 bases between them. The CDR3 is CASSLLPENTEAFF. The CDR3 nucleotides read TGTGCCAGCAGTTTACTTCCGGAGAACACTGAAGCTTTCTTT.

V gene TRBV27 combines with J gene TRBJ1-2, with D unresolved. CDR1 and CDR2 from the germline V gene are MNHEY and SMNVEV (reference sequence). The germline V and J ends were trimmed by 4 bases and 2 bases, with 11 bases remaining between them. The CDR3 contains 14 residues. CDR3 nucleotide sequence: TGTGCCAGCAGTTACCGGGTCGGAAACTATGGCTACACCTTC. This encodes CASSYRVGNYGYTF.